What follows is one T cell receptor (beta chain) and its context. The antigen is undetermined. Trimming pared 4 bases from V and 0 bases from J, leaving 15 bases between. CDR3 length: 16 residues. This sample is drawn from a study of CD8+CD57+ T cells in acquired aplastic anemia. Looking at the study overall: The sorted CD4+ and CD8+ cells yielded an average around 3.4 ug of DNA.

Those patients picked for sequencing had displayed CD8+CD57+ cell expansion on flow cytometry. Patient blood was sampled before any therapy had been received. Study-level results: Simpson's diversity of CD8+ cells was not significantly different in patients compared with controls.

Profiles of TCR beta VDJ and CDR3 were generated from a genomic DNA template. TCRdb re-called the reads with MiXCR, one entry per CDR3 protein. The top ten hold around 12% of the sample, which has 150,000 to 170,000 distinct CDR3 sequences, about 50% seen once. This clonotype originated in a human donor with aplastic anemia. This chain uses TRBV12-3 or TRBV12-4 with TRBJ1-2; no definite D call. The sample taken for sequencing was sorted CD4+, CD8+, or CD8+CD57+ T cells (not recorded which) from PBMCs. The CDR3 reads CASSSLRRVTNYGYTF. The CDR3 region has the DNA TGTGCCAGCAGTTCCCTACGGAGGGTAACTAACTATGGCTACACCTTC.